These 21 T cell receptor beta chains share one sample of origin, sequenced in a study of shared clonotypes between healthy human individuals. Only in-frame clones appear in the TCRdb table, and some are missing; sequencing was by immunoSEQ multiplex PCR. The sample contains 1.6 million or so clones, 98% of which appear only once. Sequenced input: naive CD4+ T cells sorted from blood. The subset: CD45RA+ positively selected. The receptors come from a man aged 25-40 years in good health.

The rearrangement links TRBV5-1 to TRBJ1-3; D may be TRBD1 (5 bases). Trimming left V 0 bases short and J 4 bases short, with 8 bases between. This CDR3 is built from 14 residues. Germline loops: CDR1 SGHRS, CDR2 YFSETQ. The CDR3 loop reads CASSLAGLGNTIYF. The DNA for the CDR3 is TGCGCCAGCAGCTTGGCAGGGTTGGGAAACACCATATATTTT.

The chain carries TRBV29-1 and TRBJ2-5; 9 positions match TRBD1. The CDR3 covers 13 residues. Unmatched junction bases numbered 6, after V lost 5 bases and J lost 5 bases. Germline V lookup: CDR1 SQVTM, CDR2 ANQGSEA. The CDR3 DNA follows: TGCAGCGTTAATACAGGGGGCGGGGAGACCCAGTACTTC. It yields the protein CSVNTGGGETQYF.

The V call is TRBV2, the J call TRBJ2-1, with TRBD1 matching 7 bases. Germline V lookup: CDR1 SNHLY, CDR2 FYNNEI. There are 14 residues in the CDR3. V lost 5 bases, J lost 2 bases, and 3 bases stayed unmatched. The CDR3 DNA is TGTGCCAGCAGTTATGACAGGGCCTACAATGAGCAGTTCTTC. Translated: CASSYDRAYNEQFF.

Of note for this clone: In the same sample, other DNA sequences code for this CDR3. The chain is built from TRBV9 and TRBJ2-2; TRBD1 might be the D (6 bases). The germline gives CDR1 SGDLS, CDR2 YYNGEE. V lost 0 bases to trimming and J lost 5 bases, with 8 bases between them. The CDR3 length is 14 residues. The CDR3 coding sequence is TGTGCCAGCAGCGTAGAGGGGGTAACCGGGGAGCTGTTTTTT. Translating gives CASSVEGVTGELFF.

The DNA for the CDR3 is TGTGCCAGCAGCGTAAAGCCCTACGAGGATACGCAGTATTTT. The encoded protein is CASSVKPYEDTQYF. This chain joins TRBV9 and TRBJ2-3; D uncertain. V lost 1 base and J 6 bases, leaving 12 bases between the germline ends. Germline-derived CDR1 and CDR2 are SGDLS and YYNGEE. The length of the CDR3 is 14 residues.

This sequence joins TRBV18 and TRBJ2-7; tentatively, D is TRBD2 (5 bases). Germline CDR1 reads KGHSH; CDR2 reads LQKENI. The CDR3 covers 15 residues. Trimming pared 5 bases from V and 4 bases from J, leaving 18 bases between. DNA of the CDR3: TGTGCCAGCTCAGCCCAGAGAGGGATGAATTACGAGCAGTACTTC. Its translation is CASSAQRGMNYEQYF.

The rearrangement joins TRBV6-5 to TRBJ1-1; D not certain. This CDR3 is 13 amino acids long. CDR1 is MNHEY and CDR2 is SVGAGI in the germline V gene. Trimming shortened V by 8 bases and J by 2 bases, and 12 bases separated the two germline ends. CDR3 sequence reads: CASRTPTNTEAFF. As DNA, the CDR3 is TGTGCCAGCCGGACTCCCACCAACACTGAAGCTTTCTTT.

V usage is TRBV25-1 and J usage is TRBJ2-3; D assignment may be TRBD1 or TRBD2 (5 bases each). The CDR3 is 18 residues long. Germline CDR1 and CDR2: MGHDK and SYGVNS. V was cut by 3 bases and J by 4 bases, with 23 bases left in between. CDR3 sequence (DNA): TGTGCCAGCAGTGAGCTAAGAGCGGAGGCGAGGGGCGCAGATACGCAGTATTTT. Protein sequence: CASSELRAEARGADTQYF.

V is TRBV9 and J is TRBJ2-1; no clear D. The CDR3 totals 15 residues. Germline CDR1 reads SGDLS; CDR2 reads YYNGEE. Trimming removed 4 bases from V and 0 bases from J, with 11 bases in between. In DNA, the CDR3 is TGTGCCAGCAGCCCCCGGGTCAACTCCTACAATGAGCAGTTCTTC. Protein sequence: CASSPRVNSYNEQFF.

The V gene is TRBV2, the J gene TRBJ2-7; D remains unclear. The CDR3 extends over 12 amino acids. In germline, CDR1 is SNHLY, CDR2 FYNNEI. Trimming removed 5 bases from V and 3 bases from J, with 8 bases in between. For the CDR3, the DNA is TGTGCCAGCAGTTCGGACGGCTACGAGCAGTACTTC. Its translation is CASSSDGYEQYF.

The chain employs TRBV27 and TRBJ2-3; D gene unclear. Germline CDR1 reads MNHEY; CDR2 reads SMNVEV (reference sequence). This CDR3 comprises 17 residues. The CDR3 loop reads CTPTISPALPVCDTQYF. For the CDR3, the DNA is TGTACTCCGACCATATCCCCAGCGTTACCCGTCTGCGATACGCAGTATTTT.

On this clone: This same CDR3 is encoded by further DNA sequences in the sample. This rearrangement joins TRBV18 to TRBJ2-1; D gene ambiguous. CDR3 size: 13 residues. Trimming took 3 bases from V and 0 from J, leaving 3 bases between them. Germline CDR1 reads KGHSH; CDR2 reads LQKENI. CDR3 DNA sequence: TGTGCCAGCTCACCTAGCTCCTACAATGAGCAGTTCTTC. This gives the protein CASSPSSYNEQFF.

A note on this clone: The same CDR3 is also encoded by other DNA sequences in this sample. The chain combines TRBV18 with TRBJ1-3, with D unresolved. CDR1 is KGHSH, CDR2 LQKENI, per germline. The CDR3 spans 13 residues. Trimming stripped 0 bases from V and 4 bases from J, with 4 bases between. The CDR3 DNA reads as TGTGCCAGCTCACCACCAGGGGGAAACACCATATATTTT. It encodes CASSPPGGNTIYF.

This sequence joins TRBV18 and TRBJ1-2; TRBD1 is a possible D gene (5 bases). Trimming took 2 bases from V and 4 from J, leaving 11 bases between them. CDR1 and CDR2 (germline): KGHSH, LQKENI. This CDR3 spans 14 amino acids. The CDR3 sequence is CASSPGRQTYGYTF. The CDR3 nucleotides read TGTGCCAGCTCACCAGGGAGACAGACCTATGGCTACACCTTC.

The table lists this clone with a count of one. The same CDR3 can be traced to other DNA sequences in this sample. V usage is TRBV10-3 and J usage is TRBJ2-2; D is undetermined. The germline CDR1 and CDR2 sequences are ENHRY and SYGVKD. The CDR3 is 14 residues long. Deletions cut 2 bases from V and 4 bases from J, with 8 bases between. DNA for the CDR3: TGTGCCATCAGTGAGCTGGGTGGCACCGGGGAGCTGTTTTTT. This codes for CAISELGGTGELFF.

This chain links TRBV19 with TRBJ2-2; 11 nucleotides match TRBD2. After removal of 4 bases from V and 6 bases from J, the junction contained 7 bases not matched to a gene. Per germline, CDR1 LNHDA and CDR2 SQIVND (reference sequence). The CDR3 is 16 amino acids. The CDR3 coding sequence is TGTGCCAGTAGTACCCTTAGCGGGAGGGTCGCCGGGGAGCTGTTTTTT. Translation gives CASSTLSGRVAGELFF.

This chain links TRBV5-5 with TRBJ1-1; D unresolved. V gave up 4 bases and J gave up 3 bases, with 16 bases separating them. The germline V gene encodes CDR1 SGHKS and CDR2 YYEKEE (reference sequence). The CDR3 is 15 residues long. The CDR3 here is CASSRGPFPDTEAFF. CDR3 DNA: TGTGCCAGCAGCCGAGGACCCTTTCCTGACACTGAAGCTTTCTTT.

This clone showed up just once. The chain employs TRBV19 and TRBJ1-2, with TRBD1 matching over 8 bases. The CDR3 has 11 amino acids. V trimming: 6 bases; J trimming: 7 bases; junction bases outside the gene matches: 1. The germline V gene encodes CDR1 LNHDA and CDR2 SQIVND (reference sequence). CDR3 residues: CASRTGVGYTF. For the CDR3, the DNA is TGTGCCAGTAGGACAGGGGTTGGCTACACCTTC.

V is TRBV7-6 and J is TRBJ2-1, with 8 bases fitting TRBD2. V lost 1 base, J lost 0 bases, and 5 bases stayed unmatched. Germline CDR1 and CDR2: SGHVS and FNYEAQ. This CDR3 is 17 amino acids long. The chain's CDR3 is CASSLELAESSYNEQFF. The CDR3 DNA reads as TGTGCCAGCAGCTTAGAACTAGCGGAAAGCTCCTACAATGAGCAGTTCTTC.

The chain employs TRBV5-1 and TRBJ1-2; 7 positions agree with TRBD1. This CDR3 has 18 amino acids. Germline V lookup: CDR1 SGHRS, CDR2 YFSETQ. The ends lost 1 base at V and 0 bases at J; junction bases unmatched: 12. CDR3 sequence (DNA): TGCGCCAGCAGCTTGAAGGCTCCGGGACAGACATCTAACTATGGCTACACCTTC. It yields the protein CASSLKAPGQTSNYGYTF.

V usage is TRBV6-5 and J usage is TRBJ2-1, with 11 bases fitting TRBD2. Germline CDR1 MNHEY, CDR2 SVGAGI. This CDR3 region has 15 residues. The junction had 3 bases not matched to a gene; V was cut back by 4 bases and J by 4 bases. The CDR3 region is CASSFTSGSYNEQFF. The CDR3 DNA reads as TGTGCCAGCAGTTTTACTAGCGGGAGTTACAATGAGCAGTTCTTC.